Below are 23 T cell receptor beta chains sequenced from a single sample in a study of vaccination effects on CD4 cells after COVID-19. No antigen has been identified for these receptors. Antigen-specific CD4+ T cells expanded by the ViraFEST assay with viral peptide pools were then sequenced. A roughly 11-day culture period preceded the isolation of CD4+ T cells. The individual was infected with SARS-CoV-2 between March and December 2020, as confirmed by PCR. Either the BNT162b2 or mRNA-1273 vaccine was given to participants in two doses. This table comes from immunoSEQ multiplex PCR, and its TCRdb copy is limited to in-frame clones, with some not included. The sample yields about 15,000 clones, roughly 70% seen once. Sample: CD4+ T cells from PBMCs cultured with HCoV-NL63 spike peptides, taken after COVID-19 vaccination. Every receptor here comes from a human donor who had a prior SARS-CoV-2 infection.

V gene TRBV23-1 combines with J gene TRBJ2-6, with a possible D match to TRBD1 (6 bases). TRBV23-1 is reported as an ORF; its role is uncertain. The CDR3 is made up of 17 amino acids. V was shortened by 11 bases and J by 0 bases, with 20 bases between the two germline ends. CDR3 sequence (DNA): TGCGCCGACACTCCGGGACAAGAGAACTCTGGGGCCAACGTCCTGACTTTC. Protein product: CADTPGQENSGANVLTF.

The chain has TRBV30 and TRBJ1-5; D remains ambiguous. V gave up 0 bases and J gave up 7 bases, with 16 bases separating them. CDR1 and CDR2 from the germline V gene are GTSNPN and SVGIG (reference sequence). The CDR3 length is 15 residues. CDR3 in amino acids: CAWSVFSGAGQPQHF. The CDR3 region has the DNA TGTGCCTGGAGTGTATTCAGTGGCGCGGGGCAGCCCCAGCATTTT.

V gene TRBV7-2 combines with J gene TRBJ1-2, with 8 bases lining up with TRBD1. Trimming took 2 bases from V and 5 from J; bases not matched to a gene: 4. From germline, CDR1 is SGHTA and CDR2 FQGNSA. This CDR3 has 14 residues. CDR3 loop: CASSLSGGRYGYTF. CDR3 nucleotide sequence: TGTGCCAGCAGCTTATCAGGGGGCCGGTATGGCTACACCTTC. Full variable domain (rest looked up from reference TRBV7-2 and TRBJ1-2): GAGVSQSPSNKVTEKGKDVELRCDPISGHTALYWYRQSLGQGLEFLIYFQGNSAPDKSGLPSDRFSAERTGGSVSTLTIQRTQQEDSAVYLCASSLSGGRYGYTFGSGTRLTVV.

This clone was detected once. V gene TRBV5-4 combines with J gene TRBJ2-3, with 8 bases fitting TRBD2. Trimming removed 3 bases from V and 6 bases from J; junction bases left unmatched: 6. The CDR3 is 14 amino acids. The V gene's germline CDR1 is SGHNT and CDR2 YYREEE (reference sequence). DNA of the CDR3: TGTGCCAGCAGCTCCGGGGGGGTCTCGGATACGCAGTATTTT. It is translated as CASSSGGVSDTQYF.

This chain connects TRBV10-3 to TRBJ2-7; possibly TRBD1 or TRBD2 for D (5 bases each). This CDR3 spans 14 amino acids. V was trimmed by 3 bases and J by 3 bases, leaving 12 bases between them. CDR1 and CDR2 from the germline V gene are ENHRY and SYGVKD. The CDR3 sequence is CAISESRDHYEQYF. The CDR3 DNA reads as TGTGCCATCAGTGAATCTCGGGACCACTACGAGCAGTACTTC.

In nucleotides, the CDR3 is TGTGCCAGCAGCTTAAGGCGGGGGGAGACAGATACGCAGTATTTT. This sequence encodes CASSLRRGETDTQYF. This sequence joins TRBV7-2 and TRBJ2-3; 8 bases are shared with TRBD2. The CDR3 totals 15 residues. The J segment lost 3 bases and the V segment lost 2 bases, leaving 4 bases of the junction unmatched. Germline values: CDR1 SGHTA, CDR2 FQGNSA.

V usage is TRBV19 and J usage is TRBJ1-2; 7 bases agree with TRBD1. J lost 3 bases, V lost 3 bases, and 1 base had no gene match. This CDR3 is 13 amino acids long. From germline, CDR1 is LNHDA and CDR2 SQIVND (reference sequence). The CDR3 DNA follows: TGTGCCAGTAGTATGGGACAGCACTATGGCTACACCTTC. It encodes CASSMGQHYGYTF.

This chain links TRBV7-3 with TRBJ2-1; D remains unclear. The CDR3 has 12 residues. With 5 bases removed from V and 11 bases from J, the gap between germline ends came to 13 bases. Germline lookup yields CDR1 SGHTA and CDR2 FQGTGA. CDR3 DNA: TGTGCCAGCAGCCAAACTGAACTAAAGCAGTTCTTC. Encoded protein: CASSQTELKQFF.

The CDR3 region is CAIEGDTYEQYF. In DNA, the CDR3 is TGTGCCATAGAAGGGGACACCTACGAGCAGTACTTC. The chain employs TRBV10-3 and TRBJ2-7, with D tentatively TRBD1 (6 bases). V was shortened by 9 bases and J by 2 bases, with 11 bases between the two germline ends. CDR3 length: 12 amino acids. CDR1 is ENHRY and CDR2 is SYGVKD in the germline V gene.

This chain connects TRBV7-9 to TRBJ2-7; tentative D call: TRBD1 (6 bases). V was pared by 2 bases and J by 5 bases, with 10 bases between. Per germline, CDR1 SEHNR and CDR2 FQNEAQ (reference sequence). The CDR3 extends over 13 amino acids. For the CDR3, the DNA is TGTGCCAGCAGCTTACCAGGGGCGGACGAGCAGTACTTC. Its protein product is CASSLPGADEQYF.

The rearrangement links TRBV18 to TRBJ2-5, with 8 nucleotides matching TRBD1. The CDR3 is made up of 15 amino acids. After removal of 5 bases from V and 4 bases from J, the junction contained 9 bases not matched to a gene. The V gene's germline CDR1 is KGHSH and CDR2 LQKENI. CDR3 region: CASSKRTGRGETQYF. In DNA form, the CDR3 reads TGTGCCAGCTCAAAAAGGACAGGGAGAGGAGAGACCCAGTACTTC. Based on the CDR3 plus reference TRBV18 and TRBJ2-5, the full variable domain is NAGVMQNPRHLVRRRGQEARLRCSPMKGHSHVYWYRQLPEEGLKFMVYLQKENIIDESGMPKERFSAEFPKEGPSILRIQQVVRGDSAAYFCASSKRTGRGETQYFGPGTRLLVL.

This clone was recorded a few times. The rearrangement joins TRBV3-1 (or the pseudogene TRBV3-2) to TRBJ1-1; 7 positions agree with TRBD1. The germline V gene has CDR1 LGHDT and CDR2 YNNKEL (reference sequence). CDR3 length equals 20 residues. Trimming removed 0 bases from V and 4 bases from J; junction bases left unmatched: 20. CDR3 residues: CASSQDRLEGQSLRGTEAFF. The CDR3 region has the DNA TGTGCCAGCAGCCAAGATCGATTGGAGGGACAGTCACTCAGGGGCACTGAAGCTTTCTTT.

The chain carries TRBV30 and TRBJ2-6, with D maybe TRBD1 (6 bases). Germline assignment: CDR1 GTSNPN and CDR2 SVGIG (reference sequence). CDR3 length equals 13 residues. Trimming took off 7 bases at V and 1 base at J, with 8 bases between the two ends. The CDR3 sequence is CAYTGSGANVLTF. The CDR3 bases are TGTGCCTATACAGGGTCTGGGGCCAACGTCCTGACTTTC. Drawing the rest from reference TRBV30 and TRBJ2-6, the complete variable domain is SQTIHQWPATLVQPVGSPLSLECTVEGTSNPNLYWYRQAAGRGLQLLFYSVGIGQISSEVPQNLSASRPQDRQFILSSKKLLLSDSGFYLCAYTGSGANVLTFGAGSRLTVL.

V is TRBV19 and J is TRBJ1-2; no clear D. CDR1 and CDR2 (germline): LNHDA, SQIVND (reference sequence). The CDR3 has 12 amino acids. V shed 6 bases and J shed 0 bases, with 5 bases lying between them. CDR3 nucleotide sequence: TGTGCCAGTAGCGCAGCTAACTATGGCTACACCTTC. It is translated as CASSAANYGYTF.

The chain recombines TRBV6-2 or TRBV6-3 with TRBJ2-6; either TRBD1 or TRBD2 may supply D (5 bases each). Germline CDR1 MNHEY, CDR2 SVGEGT. V gave up 5 bases and J gave up 0 bases, with 14 bases separating them. The CDR3 length is 17 residues. The CDR3 reads CASSTRGRNSGANVLTF. As DNA, the CDR3 is TGTGCCAGCAGTACCCGGGGACGAAACTCTGGGGCCAACGTCCTGACTTTC.

J is TRBJ2-7 and V is TRBV27; TRBD1 matches at 9 bases. This CDR3 has 15 residues. Trimming cost V 5 bases and J 4 bases; bases outside gene matches: 9. Per germline, CDR1 MNHEY and CDR2 SMNVEV (reference sequence). CDR3 amino acids: CASSPWTGARYEQYF. Here the CDR3 DNA reads TGTGCCAGCAGTCCCTGGACAGGGGCCCGTTACGAGCAGTACTTC.

The rearrangement uses TRBV4-1 and TRBJ2-3; possibly TRBD1 for D (5 bases). This CDR3 is 13 amino acids long. V gave up 3 bases and J gave up 3 bases, with 7 bases separating them. The germline CDR1 and CDR2 sequences are MGHRA and YSYEKL. CDR3 bases: TGCGCCAGCAGCCACAGGGTAACAGATACGCAGTATTTT. Its translation: CASSHRVTDTQYF.

The chain joins TRBV2 to TRBJ2-7; maybe TRBD2 (5 bases). In germline, CDR1 is SNHLY, CDR2 FYNNEI. The CDR3 contains 12 residues. V gave up 7 bases and J gave up 4 bases, with 11 bases separating them. DNA for the CDR3: TGTGCCAGCACCTGGAGCGGTTACGAGCAGTACTTC. Translating it yields CASTWSGYEQYF.

The chain couples TRBV18 to TRBJ1-2, with D possibly being TRBD1 (6 bases). Trimming removed 6 bases from V and 7 bases from J, with 18 bases in between. The CDR3 extends over 14 amino acids. Germline CDR1 KGHSH, CDR2 LQKENI. CDR3 protein: CASSPGNRVGGYTF. The CDR3 DNA reads TGTGCCAGCTCGCCCGGTAACAGGGTTGGTGGCTACACCTTC. Drawing the rest from reference TRBV18 and TRBJ1-2, the complete variable domain is NAGVMQNPRHLVRRRGQEARLRCSPMKGHSHVYWYRQLPEEGLKFMVYLQKENIIDESGMPKERFSAEFPKEGPSILRIQQVVRGDSAAYFCASSPGNRVGGYTFGSGTRLTVV.

The rearrangement joins TRBV13 to TRBJ2-2, with D perhaps TRBD2 (6 bases). CDR1 is PRHDT, CDR2 FYEKMQ, per germline (reference sequence). V was pared by 3 bases and J by 3 bases, with 14 bases between. This CDR3 is 16 amino acids long. As DNA, the CDR3 is TGTGCCAGCAGCTTTTATCTCTCGGGAGACACCGGGGAGCTGTTTTTT. Translating it yields CASSFYLSGDTGELFF. Full variable domain (rest looked up from reference TRBV13 and TRBJ2-2): AAGVIQSPRHLIKEKRETATLKCYPIPRHDTVYWYQQGPGQDPQFLISFYEKMQSDKGSIPDRFSAQQFSDYHSELNMSSLELGDSALYFCASSFYLSGDTGELFFGEGSRLTVL.

In nucleotides, the CDR3 is TGTGCCAGCAGCCCGTATACTAGCGGGATCGGGGCAGATACGCAGTATTTT. Translated, it gives CASSPYTSGIGADTQYF. The chain carries TRBV7-3 and TRBJ2-3; TRBD2 matches 10 bases. With V trimmed by 5 bases and J by 4 bases, 12 bases remained unmatched. From germline, CDR1 is SGHTA and CDR2 FQGTGA. This CDR3 has 17 residues.

This clone counts as medium-sized. V is TRBV3-1 (or the pseudogene TRBV3-2) and J is TRBJ2-4, with D possibly being TRBD2 (5 bases). Per germline, CDR1 LGHDT and CDR2 YNNKEL (reference sequence). There are 13 residues in the CDR3. V lost 2 bases, J lost 9 bases, and 11 bases lay in between. This CDR3 is CASSQRGYGIQYF. Here the CDR3 DNA reads TGTGCCAGCAGCCAACGAGGGTATGGCATTCAGTACTTC.

This rearrangement joins TRBV2 to TRBJ2-1; the match to TRBD2 covers 11 bases. Germline V gene lookup returns CDR1 SNHLY and CDR2 FYNNEI. This CDR3 comprises 16 residues. Germline trimming cut 5 bases from V and 0 bases from J; bases unmatched to any gene: 3. CDR3 nucleotides: TGTGCCAGCAGTCCTACTAGCGGGAGCTCCTACAATGAGCAGTTCTTC. Its protein is CASSPTSGSSYNEQFF.